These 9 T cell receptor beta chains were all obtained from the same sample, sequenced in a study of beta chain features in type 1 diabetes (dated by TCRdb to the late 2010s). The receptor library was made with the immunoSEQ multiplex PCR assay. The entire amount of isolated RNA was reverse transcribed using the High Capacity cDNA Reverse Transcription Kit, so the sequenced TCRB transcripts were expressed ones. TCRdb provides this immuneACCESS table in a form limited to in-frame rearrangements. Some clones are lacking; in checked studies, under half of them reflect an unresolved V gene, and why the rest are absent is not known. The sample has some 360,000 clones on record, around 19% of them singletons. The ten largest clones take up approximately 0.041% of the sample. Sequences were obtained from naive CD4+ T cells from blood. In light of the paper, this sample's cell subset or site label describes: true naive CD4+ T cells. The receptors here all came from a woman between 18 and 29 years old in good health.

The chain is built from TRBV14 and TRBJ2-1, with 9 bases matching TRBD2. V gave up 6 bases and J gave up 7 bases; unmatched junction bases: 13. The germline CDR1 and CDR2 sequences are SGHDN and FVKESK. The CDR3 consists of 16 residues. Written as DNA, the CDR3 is TGTGCCAGCAGTCCCTCATCTAGCGGGGCCTGGAATGAGCAGTTCTTC. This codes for CASSPSSSGAWNEQFF.

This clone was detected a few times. The CDR3 region is CASSPKGLPNEKLFF. The CDR3 coding sequence is TGTGCCAGCAGCCCAAAGGGGTTACCTAATGAAAAACTGTTTTTT. This chain joins TRBV7-9 and TRBJ1-4; D possibly corresponds to TRBD1 (5 bases). The germline V and J ends were trimmed by 5 bases and 3 bases, with 13 bases remaining between them. CDR1 SEHNR and CDR2 FQNEAQ come from the germline V gene (reference sequence). There are 15 residues in the CDR3.

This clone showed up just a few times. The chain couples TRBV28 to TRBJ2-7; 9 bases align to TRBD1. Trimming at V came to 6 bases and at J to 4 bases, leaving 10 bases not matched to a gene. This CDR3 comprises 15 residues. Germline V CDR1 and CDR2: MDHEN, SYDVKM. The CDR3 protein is CASSRPGTGRYEQYF. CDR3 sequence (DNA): TGTGCCAGCAGCCGTCCCGGGACAGGGAGATACGAGCAGTACTTC.

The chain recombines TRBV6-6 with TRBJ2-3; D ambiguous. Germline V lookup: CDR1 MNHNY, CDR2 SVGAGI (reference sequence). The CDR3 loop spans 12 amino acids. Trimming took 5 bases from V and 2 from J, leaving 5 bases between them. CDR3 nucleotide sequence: TGTGCCAGCAGTCCGTCCACAGATACGCAGTATTTT. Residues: CASSPSTDTQYF.

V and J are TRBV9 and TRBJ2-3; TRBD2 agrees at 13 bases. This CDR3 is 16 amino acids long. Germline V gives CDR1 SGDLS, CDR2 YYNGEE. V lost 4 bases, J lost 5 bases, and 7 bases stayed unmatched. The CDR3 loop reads CASSPRTSGRGDTQYF. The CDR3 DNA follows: TGTGCCAGCAGCCCACGGACTAGCGGGAGAGGAGATACGCAGTATTTT.

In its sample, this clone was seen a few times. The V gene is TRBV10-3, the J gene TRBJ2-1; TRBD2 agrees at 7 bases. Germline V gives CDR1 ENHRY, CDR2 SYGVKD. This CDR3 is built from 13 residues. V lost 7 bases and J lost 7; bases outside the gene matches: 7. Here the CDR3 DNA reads TGTGCCATCAATCGGGAGGAGGGAAATGAGCAGTTCTTC. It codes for CAINREEGNEQFF.

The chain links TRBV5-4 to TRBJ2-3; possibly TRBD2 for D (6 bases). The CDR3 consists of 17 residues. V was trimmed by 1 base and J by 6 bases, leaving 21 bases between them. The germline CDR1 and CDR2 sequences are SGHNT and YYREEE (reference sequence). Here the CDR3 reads CASSLHKRLGGRDTQYF. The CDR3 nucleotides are TGTGCCAGCAGCTTGCACAAGAGGTTGGGGGGAAGGGATACGCAGTATTTT.

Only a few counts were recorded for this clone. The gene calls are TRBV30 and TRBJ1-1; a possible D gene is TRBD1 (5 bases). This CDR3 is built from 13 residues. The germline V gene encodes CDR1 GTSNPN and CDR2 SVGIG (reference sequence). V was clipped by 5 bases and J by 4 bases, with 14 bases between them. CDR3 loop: CAWGKTVGTEAFF. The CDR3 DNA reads TGTGCCTGGGGTAAGACAGTGGGCACTGAAGCTTTCTTT.

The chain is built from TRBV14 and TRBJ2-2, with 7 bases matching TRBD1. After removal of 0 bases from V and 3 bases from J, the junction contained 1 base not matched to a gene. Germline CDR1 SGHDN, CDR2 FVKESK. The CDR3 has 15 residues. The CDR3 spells CASSQDQGDTGELFF. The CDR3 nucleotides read TGTGCCAGCAGCCAAGACCAGGGGGACACCGGGGAGCTGTTTTTT.